These 31 T cell receptor beta chains came from one sample sequenced in a study of T cells in Graves' hyperthyroidism and ophthalmopathy. RNA transcripts provided the source from which TCR beta CDR3 regions were amplified. First-round RT-PCR targeting the TCR CDR3 was performed with the HTBI primer set. TCRdb reprocessed the multiplex PCR reads via MiXCR and lists one record per CDR3 protein. Among a few hundred thousand distinct CDR3 sequences listed, 15% to 20% were seen once. The sequenced material came from blood. The receptors were sampled from a woman in her twenties or thirties with Graves' ophthalmopathy.

A note on this clonotype: No conserved phenylalanine or tryptophan is present at the end of the CDR3, so a read error is the likely explanation. The chain employs TRBV20-1 and TRBJ1-2; D uncertain. V was clipped by 3 bases and J by 7 bases, with 6 bases between them. CDR3 length equals 10 residues. CDR1 is DFQATT, CDR2 SNEGSKA, per germline (reference sequence). The CDR3 spells CSASGVGYTL. The CDR3 DNA reads as TGCAGTGCTAGCGGGGTTGGCTACACCCTC.

This chain links TRBV24-1 with TRBJ2-1, with TRBD1 matching 9 bases. This CDR3 contains 14 residues. Germline assignment: CDR1 KGHDR and CDR2 SFDVKD. Trimming removed 4 bases from V and 5 bases from J; junction bases left unmatched: 2. CDR3 loop: CATSEGQGNNEQFF. For the CDR3, the DNA is TGTGCCACCAGTGAAGGACAGGGGAACAATGAGCAGTTCTTC.

Concerning this clonotype: A much larger clone differs by one base, so this may be a read error. The rearrangement joins TRBV12-3 or TRBV12-4 to TRBJ2-1; D gene ambiguous. CDR3 length equals 13 residues. The V gene lost 2 bases and the J gene lost 9 bases, with 11 bases spanning the gap. CDR3 bases: TGTGCCAGCAGTTTACTAACCCTCGGTGAGCAGTTCTTC. Encoded protein: CASSLLTLGEQFF.

This clonotype was recorded a few times. This rearrangement joins TRBV4-1 to TRBJ2-3, with D possibly being TRBD1 or TRBD2 (5 bases each). The CDR3 covers 18 residues. In germline, CDR1 is MGHRA, CDR2 YSYEKL. Trimming removed 0 bases from V and 4 bases from J, with 20 bases in between. The CDR3, as DNA: TGCGCCAGCAGCCAAGAAGGGGACCAGTACTCGAGCCCAGATACGCAGTATTTT. Its protein is CASSQEGDQYSSPDTQYF.

This clonotype was detected only a few times. The chain links TRBV27 to TRBJ2-1; tentative D call: TRBD2 (5 bases). The germline V gene has CDR1 MNHEY and CDR2 SMNVEV (reference sequence). This CDR3 comprises 14 residues. V lost 8 bases to trimming and J lost 2 bases, with 13 bases between them. The CDR3 loop reads CASFPGRAYNEQFF. In nucleotides, the CDR3 is TGTGCCAGCTTCCCGGGGAGAGCCTACAATGAGCAGTTCTTC.

This clonotype was counted at least ten times. The V gene is TRBV11-2, the J gene TRBJ2-1, with a weak D call TRBD1 (5 bases). CDR3 length: 13 amino acids. CDR1 and CDR2 from the germline V gene are SGHAT and FQNNGV. V was shortened by 0 bases and J by 10 bases, with 10 bases between the two germline ends. This chain's CDR3 is CASSLDRGLEQFF. The CDR3 DNA reads TGTGCCAGCAGCTTAGATAGGGGCTTGGAGCAGTTCTTC. The complete variable domain, with remaining parts taken from reference TRBV11-2 and TRBJ2-1, reads EAGVAQSPRYKIIEKRQSVAFWCNPISGHATLYWYQQILGQGPKLLIQFQNNGVVDDSQLPKDRFSAERLKGVDSTLKIQPAKLEDSAVYLCASSLDRGLEQFFGPGTRLTVL.

In this sample, this clonotype turned up many times. This chain joins TRBV28 and TRBJ2-3; no reliable D call. The CDR3 is 13 amino acids. The germline gives CDR1 MDHEN, CDR2 SYDVKM. V gave up 7 bases and J gave up 0 bases, with 8 bases separating them. The CDR3 coding sequence is TGTGCCAGCAAGCCCGAAAGCACAGATACGCAGTATTTT. Translating gives CASKPESTDTQYF.

This clonotype came up a few times. This chain connects TRBV3-1 to TRBJ2-5; tentatively, D is TRBD1 (5 bases). CDR3 length: 16 residues. The germline CDR1 and CDR2 sequences are LGHDT and YNNKEL (reference sequence). V lost 4 bases and J lost 1, with 16 bases in between. Written as DNA, the CDR3 is TGTGCCAGCAGCCCCCTCGTACGACAGAGCCAAGAGACCCAGTACTTC. This gives the protein CASSPLVRQSQETQYF.

The table lists this clonotype with a count of one. V gene TRBV15 combines with J gene TRBJ1-1, with D unresolved. The CDR3 is 14 amino acids. V was pared by 0 bases and J by 4 bases, with 9 bases between. Germline V CDR1 and CDR2: LNHNV, YYDKDF (reference sequence). CDR3: CATSRERRITEAFF. The CDR3 bases are TGTGCCACCAGCAGAGAAAGAAGGATCACTGAAGCTTTCTTT.

This clonotype came up many times. The chain employs TRBV12-3 or TRBV12-4 and TRBJ1-4; D unclear. This CDR3 has 14 residues. Trimming took off 5 bases at V and 3 bases at J, with 10 bases between the two ends. CDR3: CASSPGRSNEKLFF. The CDR3, as DNA: TGTGCCAGCAGTCCCGGAAGGTCTAATGAAAAACTGTTTTTT.

The rearrangement joins TRBV12-3 or TRBV12-4 to TRBJ2-1, with D possibly TRBD2 on 5 matching bases. With 8 bases removed from V and 3 bases from J, the gap between germline ends came to 11 bases. There are 13 residues in the CDR3. CDR3 in amino acids: CASQDRGYNEQFF. In DNA, the CDR3 is TGTGCCAGCCAGGATCGGGGCTACAATGAGCAGTTCTTC.

The sample holds a few counts of this clonotype. This rearrangement joins TRBV29-1 to TRBJ2-1; 11 bases align to TRBD1. The germline V gene has CDR1 SQVTM and CDR2 ANQGSEA. The CDR3 is 16 residues long. V dropped 0 bases and J dropped 10; count of bases not matched to a gene: 11. CDR3 loop: CSVEDTQGQGAYEQFF. As DNA, the CDR3 is TGCAGCGTTGAAGATACCCAAGGACAGGGGGCGTACGAGCAGTTCTTC.

J is TRBJ2-7 and V is TRBV10-3, with a tentative D call TRBD2 (7 bases). Per germline, CDR1 ENHRY and CDR2 SYGVKD. Trimming cost V 3 bases and J 5 bases, with 14 bases left between them. The CDR3 covers 14 residues. The chain's CDR3 is CAISELRGANEQYF. The CDR3 DNA reads TGTGCCATCAGTGAACTCCGGGGGGCTAACGAGCAGTACTTC.

In this sample, this clonotype turned up many times. The chain has TRBV11-1 and TRBJ1-2; D perhaps matches TRBD1 (5 bases). The CDR3 covers 15 residues. Deletions cut 5 bases from V and 4 bases from J, with 17 bases between. Germline V gene data show CDR1 as SGHAT and CDR2 as FQDESV (reference sequence). The CDR3 DNA sequence: TGTGCCAGCAGCCTCAACCCCGGGGGAACCTATGGCTACACCTTC. This sequence encodes CASSLNPGGTYGYTF.

This clonotype was seen many times. The chain carries TRBV6-5 and TRBJ2-7; D tentatively fits TRBD1 or TRBD2 (6 bases each). CDR3 size: 15 residues. Per the germline V gene, CDR1 is MNHEY and CDR2 is SVGAGI. V lost 2 bases, J lost 0 bases, and 11 bases lay in between. This CDR3 is CASSYGGTFSYEQYF. In nucleotides, the CDR3 is TGTGCCAGCAGTTACGGCGGGACATTCTCCTACGAGCAGTACTTC.

The table lists this clonotype with a few counts. The gene calls are TRBV28 and TRBJ2-1; the D call may be TRBD1 or TRBD2 (5 bases each). This CDR3 has 14 residues. V lost 8 bases, J lost 9 bases, and 20 bases lay in between. Germline loops: CDR1 MDHEN, CDR2 SYDVKM. CDR3 loop: CASPPWGSWGEQFF. CDR3 nucleotide sequence: TGTGCCAGCCCCCCTTGGGGGAGTTGGGGTGAGCAGTTCTTC.

This clonotype has just a few counts. The V and J genes are TRBV7-2 and TRBJ2-7; D ambiguous. CDR1 SGHTA and CDR2 FQGNSA come from the germline V gene. V lost 4 bases, J lost 2 bases, and 12 bases lay in between. The CDR3 has 14 amino acids. CDR3 protein: CASSSVLGPYEQYF. DNA of the CDR3: TGTGCCAGCAGCTCCGTACTGGGTCCCTACGAGCAGTACTTC.

The V call is TRBV19, the J call TRBJ2-1; D is undetermined. Germline CDR1 reads LNHDA; CDR2 reads SQIVND (reference sequence). CDR3 length equals 17 residues. The V end was cut by 3 bases, the J end by 0 bases, with 15 bases between. The CDR3 coding sequence is TGTGCCAGTAGTATGGGGTCTTTGGAGAGCTCCTACAATGAGCAGTTCTTC. Translating gives CASSMGSLESSYNEQFF.

This clonotype came up many times. This chain uses TRBV3-1 with TRBJ2-3, with D unclear. This CDR3 comprises 13 residues. Deletions cut 6 bases from V and 4 bases from J, with 11 bases between. From germline, CDR1 is LGHDT and CDR2 YNNKEL (reference sequence). The CDR3 nucleotides are TGTGCCAGCAGTATAACAGAGGCAGATACGCAGTATTTT. This encodes CASSITEADTQYF.

The sample holds many counts of this clonotype. The chain recombines TRBV12-3 or TRBV12-4 with TRBJ2-1; TRBD2 matches 12 bases. Trimming cost V 5 bases and J 8 bases; bases outside gene matches: 10. The length of the CDR3 is 16 residues. In DNA, the CDR3 is TGTGCCAGCAGTACCCCGACTAGCGGGAGATTTCATGAGCAGTTCTTC. Translating it yields CASSTPTSGRFHEQFF.

This clonotype showed up many times. This rearrangement joins TRBV12-3 or TRBV12-4 to TRBJ1-2; tentatively, D is TRBD1 (6 bases). The CDR3 length is 13 residues. Trimming cost V 5 bases and J 1 base, with 8 bases left between them. The CDR3 nucleotides read TGTGCCAGCAGTACAGGGATTAACTATGGCTACACCTTC. Protein: CASSTGINYGYTF.

This clonotype was recorded many times. The V call is TRBV20-1, the J call TRBJ2-3, with D maybe TRBD1 (5 bases). V lost 3 bases and J 4 bases, leaving 8 bases between the germline ends. CDR1 and CDR2 from the germline V gene are DFQATT and SNEGSKA (reference sequence). This CDR3 has 12 amino acids. The DNA of the CDR3 is TGCAGTGCTAGTGTACAGGCAGATACGCAGTATTTT. Protein sequence: CSASVQADTQYF.

About this clonotype itself: This clone may be a read error of a much larger clone one base away. This likely comes from a read error, as the CDR3 has no conserved phenylalanine or tryptophan at its end. The rearrangement links TRBV12-3 or TRBV12-4 to TRBJ1-1, with 7 bases aligning to TRBD1. The length of the CDR3 is 15 residues. V was clipped by 7 bases and J by 6 bases; unmatched bases: 14. The CDR3 spells CASTPEGAGIAEAFL. In nucleotides, the CDR3 is TGTGCCAGCACCCCGGAGGGGGCAGGGATCGCTGAAGCTTTCCTT.

In this sample, this clonotype turned up a few times. The V call is TRBV11-2, the J call TRBJ2-2; no firm D call. Germline CDR1 reads SGHAT; CDR2 reads FQNNGV. This CDR3 contains 13 residues. Trimming took off 3 bases at V and 7 bases at J, with 9 bases between the two ends. CDR3 protein: CASSFSRHGELFF. Here the CDR3 DNA reads TGTGCCAGCAGCTTTTCTAGGCACGGGGAGCTGTTTTTT. Together with reference TRBV11-2 and TRBJ2-2, the CDR3 gives the full variable domain: EAGVAQSPRYKIIEKRQSVAFWCNPISGHATLYWYQQILGQGPKLLIQFQNNGVVDDSQLPKDRFSAERLKGVDSTLKIQPAKLEDSAVYLCASSFSRHGELFFGEGSRLTVL.

The table lists this clonotype with many counts. The CDR3 loop is CASSLGTSQSGANVLTF. The CDR3 bases are TGTGCCAGCAGTCTCGGGACTAGCCAATCTGGGGCCAACGTCCTGACTTTC. This chain joins TRBV28 and TRBJ2-6, with 9 nucleotides matching TRBD2. Germline lookup yields CDR1 MDHEN and CDR2 SYDVKM. The CDR3 covers 17 residues. Losses at the gene ends were 5 bases for V and 1 base for J; bases not matched to a gene: 6.

This clonotype was counted many times. The chain carries TRBV20-1 and TRBJ2-3; TRBD2 aligns across 10 bases. V shed 3 bases, J shed 2 bases, and the junction held 5 bases outside the gene matches. Germline V gives CDR1 DFQATT, CDR2 SNEGSKA (reference sequence). The CDR3 runs 15 residues. The CDR3 nucleotides read TGCAGTGCTAGCTCACTAGCGGGAAACACAGATACGCAGTATTTT. Protein product: CSASSLAGNTDTQYF.

The chain links TRBV4-3 to TRBJ2-1; TRBD2 is a possible D gene (6 bases). From germline, CDR1 is LGHNA and CDR2 YSLEER. The CDR3 sequence is 11 residues long. The ends were cut back, 1 base at V and 13 bases at J, with 8 bases in the middle. The CDR3 protein is CASSQAGLQFF. The CDR3 DNA reads TGCGCCAGCAGCCAAGCGGGACTCCAGTTCTTC.

This clonotype was picked up many times. For the CDR3, the DNA is TGTGCCACCAGCCTGGGACAGGGGGTCCAAGAGACCCAGTACTTC. It codes for CATSLGQGVQETQYF. This rearrangement joins TRBV24-1 to TRBJ2-5; 11 bases fit TRBD1. There are 15 residues in the CDR3. Germline assignment: CDR1 KGHDR and CDR2 SFDVKD. V lost 7 bases to trimming and J lost 1 base; unmatched junction nucleotides: 4.

The chain uses TRBV7-8 and TRBJ2-5; 8 bases fit TRBD2. The CDR3 extends over 14 amino acids. Trimming cost V 5 bases and J 5 bases; bases outside gene matches: 7. Germline V gene lookup returns CDR1 SGHVS and CDR2 FQNEAQ. The CDR3 DNA reads TGTGCCAGCAGCCCGGGACTAGAGGTTGAGACCCAGTACTTC. This encodes CASSPGLEVETQYF.

This clonotype appeared many times. The chain couples TRBV7-9 to TRBJ2-7, with D unresolved. CDR1 and CDR2 from the germline V gene are SEHNR and FQNEAQ (reference sequence). Between the trimmed V and J ends, which lost 1 base and 3 bases, there was a span of 10 bases. This CDR3 region has 14 residues. CDR3 sequence reads: CASSLDHRHYEQYF. The CDR3 DNA is TGTGCCAGCAGCTTAGATCACCGCCACTACGAGCAGTACTTC. The full variable domain, its missing parts supplied by reference TRBV7-9 and TRBJ2-7, is DTGVSQNPRHKITKRGQNVTFRCDPISEHNRLYWYRQTLGQGPEFLTYFQNEAQLEKSRLLSDRFSAERPKGSFSTLEIQRTEQGDSAMYLCASSLDHRHYEQYFGPGTRLTVT.

This clonotype was detected many times. The genes are TRBV12-3 or TRBV12-4 and TRBJ1-3; D gene ambiguous. Trimming stripped 3 bases from V and 5 bases from J, with 2 bases between. The CDR3 spans 11 residues. The CDR3 DNA sequence: TGTGCCAGCAGTTTCAGAAACACCATATATTTT. Its protein product is CASSFRNTIYF.